This T cell receptor (beta chain) was identified during a study of regulatory T cells in long-lasting Graves disease. The germline CDR1 and CDR2 sequences are LGHNA and YSLEER. V shed 4 bases, J shed 2 bases, and the junction held 9 bases outside the gene matches. The CDR3 contains 17 residues. CDR3 regions were amplified by Arm-PCR using iRepertoire HTBI primers to build TCR beta libraries. TCRdb used MiXCR to reprocess the multiplex PCR reads, holding one entry per CDR3 protein. This table has 520,000 or so distinct CDR3 sequences, around 12% appearing once. This clonotype was recorded a few times. Regarding time point: newly diagnosed GD, antithyroid drugs for less than 3 months. The authors made the TCR library using RNA they extracted from PBMCs. These sequences were also reported in another study, on T cells in Graves' hyperthyroidism and ophthalmopathy.

The TCR comes from a young woman with Graves disease. Source: peripheral blood mononuclear cells (PBMCs), taken at new diagnosis, from a patient treated with antithyroid drugs. The J gene is TRBJ2-1, the V gene TRBV4-3, with 9 bases that match TRBD1. The CDR3 sequence is CASSPPSTGGAYNEQFF. The CDR3 DNA follows: TGCGCCAGCAGCCCCCCCTCTACAGGGGGCGCCTACAATGAGCAGTTCTTC.